This T cell receptor (beta chain) was identified in a study of control samples from healthy donors and cancer patients. The ends lost 6 bases at V and 7 bases at J; junction bases unmatched: 9. CDR1 is MGHDK, CDR2 SYGVNS, per germline. The CDR3 length is 15 residues. Assay used: immunoSEQ multiplex PCR; TCRdb lists only in-frame clones, some missing. The sample has about 110,000 clones, 70% to 85% seen once; the top ten hold 5% to 8.5%. The rearrangement joins TRBV25-1 to TRBJ1-6; 7 bases line up with TRBD1. The receptor's source is a man aged 18 to 30 in good health. Sequencing used blood. CDR3 loop: CASRRTGFRNSPLHF. DNA for the CDR3: TGTGCCAGCAGACGGACAGGTTTTAGGAATTCACCCCTCCACTTT.